This TCR beta chain was sequenced for a study of blood T cell repertoires in COVID-19 (dated by TCRdb to 2018 to 2020). The study in broad terms: Samples from collaborators originated in the United States, Italy and Spain and spanned both the acute and convalescent phases of COVID-19. The prospective study material was composed of cDNA or gDNA derived from T cells, B-cell-depleted T cells, or PBMCs. Deeply sampled blood TCRbeta repertoires from subjects exposed to, actively infected with, or recovered from COVID-19 were included in the dataset. The repertoires were released in a freely available public database intended as a resource for research on the immune response to SARS-CoV-2. The samples were drawn from the first 160 participants of the ongoing ImmuneRACE study and from more than 1,000 subjects provided by 6 global collaborators. The sample metadata nearly always contained a de-identified subject ID, COVID-19 status, age in years and sex. Where available, HLA class I and class II types were obtained from metadata supplied by the sample provider rather than from assay-based typing.

For this chain, trimming is 1 base at the V end and 7 bases at the J end, and the number of junction bases without a gene match is 7. Measured from the cysteine to the phenylalanine, the CDR3 is 15 residues long. The read is trimmed to its CDR3 DNA, 45 bases read in frame from base 1. Per the germline V gene, SGHRS is the CDR1 and YFSETQ is the CDR2. General conclusions and limits of the study: The quantity of clinical and demographic metadata differed by source and by participant and was supplied without curation.

This clone was recorded once. The antigen it recognizes is unknown. No base quality information exists; no much larger clone differs at one position. Participants in the prospective study were aged 18 to 89 years, lived in over 20 United States geographic areas, and enrolled through a virtual design. In the prospective study, participants were assigned to cohorts based on the clinical history participants reported in a screening survey and a study questionnaire. In the prospective study, whole blood, serum and a nasopharyngeal or oropharyngeal swab were collected from each participant by mobile phlebotomists. Over an approximately 2-month period, participants in the prospective study had the option of providing additional blood draws and questionnaires. Prospective study blood samples were shipped either frozen or at room temperature before DNA extraction. TCRbeta CDR3 regions were amplified from genomic DNA by means of the immunoSEQ Assay, a bias-controlled multiplex PCR. Regarding the original processing steps: The number of nucleated cells in each sample was estimated by amplification of reference gene primers within the assay. To quantify the absolute abundance of each unique TCRbeta CDR3 rearrangement, sequence reads were collapsed and filtered. For each sample, productive Simpson clonality was calculated as the square root of Simpson's diversity index over productive rearrangements. TCRdb provides this immuneACCESS table in a form limited to in-frame rearrangements. Some clones are lacking; in checked studies, under half of them reflect an unresolved V gene, and why the rest are absent is not known. That table gives V, J and clone size, and the DNA gave D and trimming. The sample data list 200,000 to 250,000 clones, and approximately 85% of these were observed just once. The ten largest clones capture about 8.2% of the sample.

Rearrangement joined TRBV5-1 to TRBJ2-4; a stretch of 8 junction bases matches TRBD1. The receptor was isolated from a woman in her fifties or sixties with acute COVID-19. Sample: PBMCs or T cells enriched from blood (not recorded which). The sequence in DNA is TGCGCCAGCAGCTTGAGTCCGGACAGGGTGAACATTCAGTACTTC. Its coded protein is CASSLSPDRVNIQYF.